This T cell receptor (beta chain) came from a study of shared clonotypes between healthy human individuals. Study in general: CD4 naive cells filled three plates per donor, CD4 memory three, CD8 naive two and CD8 memory one.

Notes on this clone: Antigen specificity is unknown.

The study, taken as a whole, reports: Rarefaction indicated that sorted-subset sequencing remained incomplete although depth was large.

The data were produced by immunoSEQ multiplex PCR, yet TCRdb's version contains in-frame clones alone and is incomplete. Here the sample spans 1,400,000 or so clones, approximately 98.5% being singletons. V lost 1 base and J 2 bases, leaving 12 bases between the germline ends. Germline loops: CDR1 MGHRA, CDR2 YSYEKL. The CDR3 totals 15 residues. Sequenced material: naive CD4+ T cells sorted from blood. The sample's subset: CD45RA+ positively selected. The chain employs TRBV4-1 and TRBJ2-7; D is undetermined. The sequence was collected from a man under 40 in good health. CDR3 sequence (DNA): TGCGCCAGCAGCCAAGGGCCAGCTAGAACCTACGAGCAGTACTTC. Protein: CASSQGPARTYEQYF.